Below are 7 T cell receptor beta chains sequenced from a single sample in a study of OX40 agonist ivuxolimab in advanced cancers. Sequencing was performed with immunoSEQ multiplex PCR; in TCRdb, only in-frame clones are kept and a portion is missing. The repertoire holds under 65,000 clones, around nine tenths seen once, with 0.35% in the top ten. The sequencing used CD4+ or CD8+ T cells sorted from blood, collected in a trial of the OX40 agonist ivuxolimab. Receptors originate from an adult with an advanced solid tumor such as melanoma, head and neck, liver or kidney cancer.

This clone has a handful of counts. The rearrangement joins TRBV30 to TRBJ2-1; no clear D gene. V gave up 3 bases and J gave up 2 bases, with 11 bases separating them. Germline V gene lookup returns CDR1 GTSNPN and CDR2 SVGIG (reference sequence). The length of the CDR3 is 14 residues. The CDR3 DNA reads TGTGCCTGGAGGCTCGGTCCCCCCTACAATGAGCAGTTCTTC. It encodes CAWRLGPPYNEQFF.

This clone appeared once. The chain employs TRBV18 and TRBJ2-2; D could derive from TRBD1 or TRBD2 (7 bases each). Germline assignment: CDR1 KGHSH and CDR2 LQKENI. The CDR3 loop spans 17 amino acids. Trimming pared 6 bases from V and 3 bases from J, leaving 20 bases between. The DNA of the CDR3 is TGTGCCAGCTCCCTACCACGGGGAGGGGGCCACACCGGGGAGCTGTTTTTT. Protein: CASSLPRGGGHTGELFF.

The rearrangement uses TRBV2 and TRBJ1-6, with D tentatively TRBD1 (5 bases). The germline V gene encodes CDR1 SNHLY and CDR2 FYNNEI. The CDR3 totals 13 residues. The germline V and J ends were trimmed by 6 bases and 9 bases, with 12 bases remaining between them. The CDR3 sequence: CASSEGIGSPLHF. The DNA of the CDR3 is TGTGCCAGCAGCGAGGGGATCGGTTCACCCCTCCACTTT.

The chain links TRBV6-1 to TRBJ1-6; D not resolved. The CDR3 extends over 14 amino acids. Germline CDR1 is MNHNS and CDR2 is SASEGT. V shed 7 bases and J shed 9 bases, with 16 bases lying between them. The CDR3 nucleotides are TGTGCCAGCACCGGGCCGCCATGGGGTTCACCCCTCCACTTT. Protein product: CASTGPPWGSPLHF.

This chain uses TRBV25-1 with TRBJ1-2; 11 nucleotides align to TRBD1. Germline CDR1 is MGHDK and CDR2 is SYGVNS. J lost 9 bases, V lost 6 bases, and 3 bases had no gene match. This CDR3 spans 12 amino acids. CDR3 in amino acids: CASSRDRGSYTF. Written as DNA, the CDR3 is TGTGCCAGCAGCAGGGACAGGGGGAGCTACACCTTC.

The chain recombines TRBV5-4 with TRBJ2-1; a weak D match, TRBD2 (6 bases). The V gene's germline CDR1 is SGHNT and CDR2 YYREEE (reference sequence). The CDR3 is 15 amino acids. V was clipped by 0 bases and J by 3 bases, with 10 bases between them. The CDR3 sequence is CASSLGGDRYNEQFF. The CDR3 DNA follows: TGTGCCAGCAGCTTGGGGGGGGATCGCTACAATGAGCAGTTCTTC.

This clone has more than one count but fewer than ten. The chain employs TRBV27 and TRBJ2-5, with no clear D. CDR1 and CDR2 (germline): MNHEY, SMNVEV (reference sequence). CDR3 size: 14 residues. The germline V and J ends were trimmed by 0 bases and 2 bases, with 7 bases remaining between them. This chain's CDR3 is CASSLSHLQETQYF. For the CDR3, the DNA is TGTGCCAGCAGTTTATCCCACCTGCAAGAGACCCAGTACTTC.